Described below is a single T cell receptor (beta chain) sequence and its context. It was about 190 ng DNA, some 30,000 T cell genomes, that sorted-subset replicate PCRs used. Profiled with immunoSEQ multiplex PCR; TCRdb holds only in-frame clones, not every one. Of about 2.1 million clones listed, 93% were seen once; the top ten hold 1.5% to 2%. The data belong to a study of shared clonotypes between healthy human individuals. CD45RO-negative, CCR7-selected cells formed the naive CD8 fraction, which excluded terminally differentiated effector memory CD45RA+ cells. After removal of 4 bases from V and 10 bases from J, the junction contained 5 bases not matched to a gene. The CDR3 is made up of 13 amino acids. Germline V gene data show CDR1 as SGHTA and CDR2 as FQGTGA.

Specimen: naive CD8+ T cells from PBMCs. This chain links TRBV7-3 with TRBJ2-3; 10 bases align to TRBD1. This receptor was identified in a man aged 18 to 29 in good health. Some clones in this sample may be carry-over from other donors' samples. CDR3 coding DNA: TGTGCCAGCAGCTGGAAGGGACAGGGGCCGCAGTATTTT. Amino acid sequence: CASSWKGQGPQYF.